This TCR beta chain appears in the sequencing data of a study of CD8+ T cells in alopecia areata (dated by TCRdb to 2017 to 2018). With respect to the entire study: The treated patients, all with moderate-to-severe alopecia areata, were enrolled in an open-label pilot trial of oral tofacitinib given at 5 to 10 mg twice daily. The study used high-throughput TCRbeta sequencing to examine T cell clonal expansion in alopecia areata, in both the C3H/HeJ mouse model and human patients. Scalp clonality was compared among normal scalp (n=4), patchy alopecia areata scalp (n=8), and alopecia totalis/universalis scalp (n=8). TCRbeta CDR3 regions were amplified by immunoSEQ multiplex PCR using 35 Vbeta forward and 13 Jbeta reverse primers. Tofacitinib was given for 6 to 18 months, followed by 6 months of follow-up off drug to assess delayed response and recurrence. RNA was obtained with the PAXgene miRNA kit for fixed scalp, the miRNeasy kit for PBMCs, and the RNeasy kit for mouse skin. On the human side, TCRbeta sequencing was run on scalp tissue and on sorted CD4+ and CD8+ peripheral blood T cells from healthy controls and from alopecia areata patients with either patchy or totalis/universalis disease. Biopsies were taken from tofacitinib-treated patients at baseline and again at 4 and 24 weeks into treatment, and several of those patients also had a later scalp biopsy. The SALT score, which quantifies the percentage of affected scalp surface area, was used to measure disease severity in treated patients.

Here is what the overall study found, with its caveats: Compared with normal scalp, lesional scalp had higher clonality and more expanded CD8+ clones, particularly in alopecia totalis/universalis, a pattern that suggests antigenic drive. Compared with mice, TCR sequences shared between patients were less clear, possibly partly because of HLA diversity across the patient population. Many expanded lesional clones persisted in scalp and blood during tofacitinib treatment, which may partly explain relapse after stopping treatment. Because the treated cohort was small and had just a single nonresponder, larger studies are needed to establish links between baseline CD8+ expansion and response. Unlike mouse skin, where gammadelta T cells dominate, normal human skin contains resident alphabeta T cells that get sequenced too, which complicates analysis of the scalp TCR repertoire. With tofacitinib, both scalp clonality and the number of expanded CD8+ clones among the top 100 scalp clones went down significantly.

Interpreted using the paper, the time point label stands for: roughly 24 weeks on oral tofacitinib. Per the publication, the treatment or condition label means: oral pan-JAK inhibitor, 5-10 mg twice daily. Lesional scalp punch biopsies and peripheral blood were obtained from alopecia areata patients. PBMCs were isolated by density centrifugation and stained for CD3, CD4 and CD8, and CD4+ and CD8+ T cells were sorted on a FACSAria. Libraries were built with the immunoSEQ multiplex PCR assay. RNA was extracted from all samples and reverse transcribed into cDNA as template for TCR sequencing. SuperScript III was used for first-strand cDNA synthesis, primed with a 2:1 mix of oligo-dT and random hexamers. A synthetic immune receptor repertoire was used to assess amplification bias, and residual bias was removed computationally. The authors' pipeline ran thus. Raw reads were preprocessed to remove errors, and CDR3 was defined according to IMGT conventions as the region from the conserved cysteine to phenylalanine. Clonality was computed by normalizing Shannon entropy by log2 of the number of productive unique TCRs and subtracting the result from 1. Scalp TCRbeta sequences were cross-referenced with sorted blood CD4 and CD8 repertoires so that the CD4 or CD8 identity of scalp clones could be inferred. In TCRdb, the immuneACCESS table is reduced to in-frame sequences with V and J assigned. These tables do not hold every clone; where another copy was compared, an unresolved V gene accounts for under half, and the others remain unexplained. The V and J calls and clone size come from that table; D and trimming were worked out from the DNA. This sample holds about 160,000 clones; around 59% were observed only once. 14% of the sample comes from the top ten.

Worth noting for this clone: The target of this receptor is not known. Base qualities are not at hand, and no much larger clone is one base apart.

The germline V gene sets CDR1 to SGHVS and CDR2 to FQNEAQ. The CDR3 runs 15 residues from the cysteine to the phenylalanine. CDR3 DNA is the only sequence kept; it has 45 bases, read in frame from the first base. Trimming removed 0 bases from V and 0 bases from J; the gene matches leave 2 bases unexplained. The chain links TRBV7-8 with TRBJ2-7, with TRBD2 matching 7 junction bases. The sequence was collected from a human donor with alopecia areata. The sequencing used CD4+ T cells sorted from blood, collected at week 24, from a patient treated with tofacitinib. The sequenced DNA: TGTGCCAGCAGCTTAGCGGGGGGGATCTCCTACGAGCAGTACTTC. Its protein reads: CASSLAGGISYEQYF.